This entry lists 15 T cell receptor beta chains sequenced from one sample in a study of OX40 agonist ivuxolimab in advanced cancers. Assay used: immunoSEQ multiplex PCR; TCRdb lists only in-frame clones, some missing. Here the sample spans tens of thousands of clones, more than 70% being singletons. Specimen: CD4+ or CD8+ T cells sorted from blood, collected in a trial of the OX40 agonist ivuxolimab. These receptors were taken from an adult with an advanced solid tumor such as melanoma, head and neck, liver or kidney cancer.

The chain carries TRBV7-3 and TRBJ2-5; tentative D call: TRBD2 (5 bases). Germline V gives CDR1 SGHTA, CDR2 FQGTGA. CDR3 length equals 13 residues. Trimming left V 1 base short and J 5 bases short, with 8 bases between. CDR3 sequence (DNA): TGTGCCAGCAGCTTAAGGGAGAGGGAGACCCAGTACTTC. It is translated as CASSLRERETQYF.

This chain connects TRBV4-2 to TRBJ1-2; D gene ambiguous. V was shortened by 6 bases and J by 4 bases, with 21 bases between the two germline ends. Germline V lookup: CDR1 LGHNA, CDR2 YNFKEQ. This CDR3 contains 16 residues. The CDR3 nucleotides read TGTGCCAGCAGTCTTGGCAATTTCGGCAGTATCTATGGCTACACCTTC. This codes for CASSLGNFGSIYGYTF.

The chain has TRBV5-6 and TRBJ2-5; D uncertain. This CDR3 has 13 residues. Germline CDR1 and CDR2: SGHDT and YYEEEE. The V end was cut by 1 base, the J end by 5 bases, with 9 bases between. DNA for the CDR3: TGTGCCAGCAGCTTGCCCAGGTCGGAGACCCAGTACTTC. Its protein product is CASSLPRSETQYF.

V is TRBV4-1 and J is TRBJ2-1; TRBD1 might be the D (5 bases). The CDR3 has 14 amino acids. CDR1 and CDR2 from the germline V gene are MGHRA and YSYEKL. V gave up 0 bases and J gave up 10 bases, with 13 bases separating them. CDR3 DNA: TGCGCCAGCAGCCAAGAACAGGCGGATGAGGAGCAGTTCTTC. The encoded protein is CASSQEQADEEQFF.

The rearrangement links TRBV10-2 to TRBJ1-1; 7 nucleotides match TRBD1. The CDR3 extends over 13 amino acids. Trimming removed 5 bases from V and 7 bases from J; junction bases left unmatched: 7. Germline CDR1 is WSHSY and CDR2 is SAAADI. This CDR3 is CASSTGERVEAFF. The DNA for the CDR3 is TGCGCCAGCAGTACAGGGGAAAGGGTTGAAGCTTTCTTT.

This clone has a single count. The chain couples TRBV11-2 to TRBJ2-1, with TRBD2 matching over 14 bases. This CDR3 has 18 residues. Germline lookup yields CDR1 SGHAT and CDR2 FQNNGV. V was pared by 5 bases and J by 4 bases, with 10 bases of the junction left unmatched. DNA for the CDR3: TGTGCCAGCAGCCCGGGGACTAGCGGGAGTATGCGTTACAATGAGCAGTTCTTC. It codes for CASSPGTSGSMRYNEQFF. The full variable domain, rest sourced from reference TRBV11-2 and TRBJ2-1, is EAGVAQSPRYKIIEKRQSVAFWCNPISGHATLYWYQQILGQGPKLLIQFQNNGVVDDSQLPKDRFSAERLKGVDSTLKIQPAKLEDSAVYLCASSPGTSGSMRYNEQFFGPGTRLTVL.

The chain uses TRBV5-1 and TRBJ2-2; D gene ambiguous. This CDR3 is built from 12 residues. Per the germline V gene, CDR1 is SGHRS and CDR2 is YFSETQ. With 5 bases removed from V and 7 bases from J, the gap between germline ends came to 9 bases. As DNA, the CDR3 is TGCGCCAGCAGTCGGGCTAACGGGGAGCTGTTTTTT. It codes for CASSRANGELFF.

The chain is built from TRBV27 and TRBJ2-1; D is possibly TRBD2 (5 bases). V dropped 9 bases and J dropped 12 bases, with 18 bases sitting between them. The CDR3 is 12 amino acids. Germline V gives CDR1 MNHEY, CDR2 SMNVEV (reference sequence). The CDR3: CARAAVESPQFF. In nucleotides, the CDR3 is TGTGCCAGGGCAGCGGTGGAGTCTCCGCAGTTCTTC.

The V call is TRBV7-9, the J call TRBJ1-3; D not resolved. V lost 1 base to trimming and J lost 1 base, with 8 bases between them. This CDR3 is 15 amino acids long. Germline values: CDR1 SEHNR, CDR2 FQNEAQ (reference sequence). CDR3 sequence (DNA): TGTGCCAGCAGCTTAGTAGCGTTGTCTGGAAACACCATATATTTT. It specifies CASSLVALSGNTIYF.

The V and J genes are TRBV6-5 and TRBJ2-7, with unresolved D. The CDR3 has 11 residues. Looked up from germline, CDR1 is MNHEY and CDR2 is SVGAGI. Trimming removed 6 bases from V and 4 bases from J, with 7 bases in between. In DNA, the CDR3 is TGTGCCAGCAGCCCTCAGTACGAGCAGTACTTC. Amino acids: CASSPQYEQYF.

The chain has TRBV18 and TRBJ2-5, with 10 bases identical to TRBD1. The CDR3 covers 15 residues. V shed 0 bases and J 5 bases; nucleotides not matched to a gene: 3. The V gene's germline CDR1 is KGHSH and CDR2 LQKENI. The CDR3 DNA is TGTGCCAGCTCACCACCGACAGGGGGCAGGGAGACCCAGTACTTC. This gives the protein CASSPPTGGRETQYF.

This chain uses TRBV30 with TRBJ1-1, with 7 nucleotides matching TRBD1. The V gene's germline CDR1 is GTSNPN and CDR2 SVGIG (reference sequence). V shed 7 bases, J shed 6 bases, and the junction held 8 bases outside the gene matches. The CDR3 contains 12 residues. CDR3 sequence reads: CASYRGSPEAFF. For the CDR3, the DNA is TGTGCCTCCTACAGGGGAAGTCCTGAAGCTTTCTTT.

CDR3 in amino acids: CASSLAGLVSNEQFF. The CDR3 nucleotides are TGTGCCAGCAGCTTAGCGGGACTAGTAAGTAATGAGCAGTTCTTC. The gene calls are TRBV7-9 and TRBJ2-1; 8 bases agree with TRBD2. The CDR3 contains 15 residues. The germline V gene has CDR1 SEHNR and CDR2 FQNEAQ (reference sequence). V was pared by 0 bases and J by 7 bases, with 5 bases of the junction left unmatched.

This clone was seen only a few times. The chain employs TRBV9 and TRBJ2-2; no clear D gene. The ends were cut back, 0 bases at V and 7 bases at J, with 10 bases in the middle. Germline CDR1 SGDLS, CDR2 YYNGEE. The CDR3 totals 14 residues. The CDR3 spells CASSVVSGVGELFF. DNA of the CDR3: TGTGCCAGCAGCGTAGTTTCAGGAGTCGGGGAGCTGTTTTTT.

The chain links TRBV18 to TRBJ1-3; D remains unclear. The V end was cut by 4 bases, the J end by 0 bases, with 16 bases between. The CDR3 contains 17 residues. In germline, CDR1 is KGHSH, CDR2 LQKENI. As DNA, the CDR3 is TGTGCCAGCTCACAAAACGCTGGGGTGCTCTCTGGAAACACCATATATTTT. It yields the protein CASSQNAGVLSGNTIYF.